Each of the 24 T cell receptor beta chains below was sequenced from the same sample in a study of T-cell reconstitution after alpha-beta-depleted transplantation in children. A library of TCRbeta sequences, prepared with unique molecular identifiers, was generated. One entry per CDR3 protein, called by TCRdb with MiXCR from the PCR reads. The sample consists of just over 350,000 distinct CDR3 sequences, 13% of them appearing once. Specimen: PBMCs, collected from the stem cell graft. Receptors were obtained from a human donor who donated a stem cell graft to a child with Fanconi anemia.

This clonotype has more than one count but fewer than ten. The V call is TRBV10-3, the J call TRBJ2-1; 9 bases line up with TRBD1. The CDR3 sequence is 15 residues long. Germline assignment: CDR1 ENHRY and CDR2 SYGVKD. V lost 0 bases and J lost 7; bases outside the gene matches: 4. The CDR3 DNA reads as TGTGCCATCAGTGAGTCGCAGGGACAGGGAAATGAGCAGTTCTTC. Amino acid sequence: CAISESQGQGNEQFF.

This clonotype was counted ten times or more. V is TRBV12-3 or TRBV12-4 and J is TRBJ2-1; TRBD2 matches at 9 bases. Unmatched junction bases numbered 8, after V lost 3 bases and J lost 8 bases. The CDR3 spans 15 residues. CDR3 residues: CASSFGTSILDEQFF. The CDR3 bases are TGTGCCAGCAGTTTTGGGACTAGCATCCTCGATGAGCAGTTCTTC.

This rearrangement joins TRBV5-1 to TRBJ1-1; 7 nucleotides match TRBD1. The CDR3 has 14 residues. The J segment lost 2 bases and the V segment lost 3 bases, leaving 4 bases of the junction unmatched. CDR1 is SGHRS, CDR2 YFSETQ, per germline. The CDR3, as DNA: TGCGCCAGCAGCTGGGGGACAGACAACACTGAAGCTTTCTTT. Amino acids: CASSWGTDNTEAFF.

The chain joins TRBV7-9 to TRBJ1-1; D is ambiguous. Per germline, CDR1 SEHNR and CDR2 FQNEAQ (reference sequence). The CDR3 extends over 13 amino acids. V was pared by 6 bases and J by 0 bases, with 8 bases between. The DNA for the CDR3 is TGTGCCAGCAGGGACTTTATGAACACTGAAGCTTTCTTT. It translates to CASRDFMNTEAFF. Variable domain in full (rest from reference TRBV7-9 and TRBJ1-1): DTGVSQNPRHKITKRGQNVTFRCDPISEHNRLYWYRQTLGQGPEFLTYFQNEAQLEKSRLLSDRFSAERPKGSFSTLEIQRTEQGDSAMYLCASRDFMNTEAFFGQGTRLTVV.

In its sample, this clonotype was seen many times. J is TRBJ2-1 and V is TRBV3-1; D unclear. CDR1 and CDR2 (germline): LGHDT, YNNKEL (reference sequence). Trimming removed 8 bases from V and 5 bases from J, with 16 bases in between. The CDR3 contains 14 residues. The CDR3 nucleotides are TGTGCCAGCGCCCAATGGGCCGAGGACAATGAGCAGTTCTTC. It encodes CASAQWAEDNEQFF.

This clonotype was detected many times. CDR3 loop: CASTTSDQNTEAFF. The DNA for the CDR3 is TGTGCCAGCACAACCTCCGACCAGAACACTGAAGCTTTCTTT. The rearrangement joins TRBV9 to TRBJ1-1, with unresolved D. This CDR3 is built from 14 residues. The V and J ends lost 6 bases and 1 base respectively, with 13 bases between them. The germline V gene encodes CDR1 SGDLS and CDR2 YYNGEE.

The sample holds many counts of this clonotype. This chain uses TRBV6-2 or TRBV6-3 with TRBJ2-7; possible D gene TRBD2, 5 bases. The CDR3 is 16 residues long. Trimming took off 6 bases at V and 3 bases at J, with 21 bases between the two ends. CDR1 is MNHEY, CDR2 SVGEGT, per germline. The CDR3 sequence: CASSRGIQITYYEQYF. As DNA, the CDR3 is TGTGCCAGCAGCCGAGGGATACAGATCACCTACTACGAGCAGTACTTC.

This clonotype was observed a handful of times. The chain links TRBV3-1 to TRBJ1-1; tentative D call: TRBD1 (5 bases). V gave up 8 bases and J gave up 0 bases, with 7 bases separating them. The CDR3 sequence is 12 residues long. Germline values: CDR1 LGHDT, CDR2 YNNKEL (reference sequence). CDR3 bases: TGTGCCAGCGGGGCCCTGAACACTGAAGCTTTCTTT. Its translation is CASGALNTEAFF.

Ten or more counts support this clonotype. The chain recombines TRBV24-1 with TRBJ1-1; no reliable D call. Germline values: CDR1 KGHDR, CDR2 SFDVKD. CDR3 length equals 15 residues. Trimming cost V 7 bases and J 5 bases, with 19 bases left between them. The CDR3 region is CATRDSRVGETEAFF. The CDR3 nucleotides read TGTGCCACCAGAGACTCCCGAGTCGGGGAGACTGAAGCTTTCTTT.

As regards this clonotype: One end of the junction varies from germline; a read error may be responsible. The chain is built from TRBV7-9 and TRBJ2-3; no firm D call. Looked up from germline, CDR1 is SEHNR and CDR2 is FQNEAQ (reference sequence). The CDR3 spans 14 residues. DNA for the CDR3: TGTGCCAGCAGCTTCGGGTCTAGGGCAGAGACGCAGTATTTT. This codes for CASSFGSRAETQYF.

This clonotype has just a few counts. This chain uses TRBV5-6 with TRBJ2-7; TRBD2 agrees at 14 bases. V was pared by 4 bases and J by 4 bases, with 4 bases of the junction left unmatched. Germline V lookup: CDR1 SGHDT, CDR2 YYEEEE. This CDR3 contains 15 residues. The CDR3 nucleotides are TGTGCCAGCAGCCGAGGGACTAGCGGGGGATACGAGCAGTACTTC. This translates into CASSRGTSGGYEQYF.

This clonotype has only a few counts. The CDR3 DNA is TGTGCCAGCAGCAAGGGGTCAGGGAGCTATGGCTACACCTTC. Amino acids: CASSKGSGSYGYTF. The V gene is TRBV12-3 or TRBV12-4, the J gene TRBJ1-2, with a possible D match to TRBD1 (5 bases). This CDR3 spans 14 amino acids. V dropped 6 bases and J dropped 4 bases, with 15 bases sitting between them.

In its sample, this clonotype was seen a few times. The V and J genes are TRBV11-2 and TRBJ1-2; D unclear. The V and J ends lost 3 bases and 0 bases respectively, with 14 bases between them. There are 16 residues in the CDR3. Germline V gene lookup returns CDR1 SGHAT and CDR2 FQNNGV. As DNA, the CDR3 is TGTGCCAGCAGCTTGCCCGGAGGGCGAGCTAACTATGGCTACACCTTC. This translates into CASSLPGGRANYGYTF.

The chain is built from TRBV3-1 and TRBJ1-5; D may be TRBD1 (5 bases). Per germline, CDR1 LGHDT and CDR2 YNNKEL (reference sequence). The CDR3 has 16 residues. V dropped 2 bases and J dropped 5 bases, with 16 bases sitting between them. The CDR3 DNA reads as TGTGCCAGCAGCCAAAGAGCAGGGTCGGGCGATCAGCCCCAGCATTTT. This encodes CASSQRAGSGDQPQHF.

In this sample, this clonotype turned up many times. The rearrangement uses TRBV29-1 and TRBJ2-7; the D gene is possibly TRBD2 (5 bases). The CDR3 extends over 12 amino acids. V was shortened by 2 bases and J by 4 bases, with 9 bases between the two germline ends. CDR1 is SQVTM, CDR2 ANQGSEA, per germline. The CDR3 DNA is TGCAGCGTTGAAACGGAGGTTTACGAGCAGTACGTC. It specifies CSVETEVYEQYV.

This chain joins TRBV5-8 and TRBJ1-6; D uncertain. CDR3 size: 15 residues. V lost 2 bases, J lost 7 bases, and 13 bases lay in between. The germline gives CDR1 SGHTS, CDR2 YDEGEE. This CDR3 is CASSLSLMGNSPLHF. Written as DNA, the CDR3 is TGTGCCAGCAGCTTAAGTCTGATGGGGAATTCACCCCTCCACTTT. The complete variable domain, with remaining parts taken from reference TRBV5-8 and TRBJ1-6, reads EAGVTQSPTHLIKTRGQQATLRCSPISGHTSVYWYQQALGLGLQFLLWYDEGEERNRGNFPPRFSGRQFPNYSSELNVNALELEDSALYLCASSLSLMGNSPLHFGNGTRLTVT.

This clonotype was seen ten or more times. The gene calls are TRBV7-9 and TRBJ1-2, with D perhaps TRBD1 (6 bases). Germline V gene lookup returns CDR1 SEHNR and CDR2 FQNEAQ (reference sequence). There are 14 residues in the CDR3. The V end was cut by 4 bases, the J end by 6 bases, with 15 bases between. CDR3 loop: CASSSGQGWDGYTF. In nucleotides, the CDR3 is TGTGCCAGCAGCTCGGGGCAGGGGTGGGATGGCTACACCTTC.

This clonotype was seen a few times. The chain uses TRBV4-3 and TRBJ2-1, with 8 bases lining up with TRBD2. Germline V CDR1 and CDR2: LGHNA, YSLEER. This CDR3 spans 16 amino acids. J lost 7 bases, V lost 0 bases, and 8 bases had no gene match. The CDR3 reads CASSQDHLAGWNEQFF. CDR3 bases: TGCGCCAGCAGCCAAGATCACCTAGCGGGTTGGAATGAGCAGTTCTTC.

This clonotype appeared many times. The V gene is TRBV9, the J gene TRBJ1-4; TRBD1 matches 8 bases. Germline V gene sequence: CDR1 SGDLS, CDR2 YYNGEE. This CDR3 contains 15 residues. Trimming removed 0 bases from V and 2 bases from J; junction bases left unmatched: 0. The CDR3 region is CASSVGQGTNEKLFF. The CDR3 nucleotides are TGTGCCAGCAGCGTAGGACAGGGGACTAATGAAAAACTGTTTTTT.

This clonotype was detected many times. The CDR3: CSARVGVVETQYF. The CDR3 nucleotides read TGCAGTGCTAGAGTGGGGGTAGTAGAGACCCAGTACTTC. The chain employs TRBV20-1 and TRBJ2-5; D may correspond to TRBD1 or TRBD2 (5 bases each). The germline V and J ends were trimmed by 1 base and 4 bases, with 10 bases remaining between them. The CDR3 loop spans 13 amino acids. CDR1 is DFQATT and CDR2 is SNEGSKA in the germline V gene (reference sequence).

This chain uses TRBV30 with TRBJ1-2, with D perhaps matching TRBD1 (5 bases). CDR3 length: 12 amino acids. Trimming pared 2 bases from V and 10 bases from J, leaving 14 bases between. Germline CDR1 and CDR2: GTSNPN and SVGIG (reference sequence). CDR3 sequence (DNA): TGTGCCTGGAGTCCAGGGATGACGGCCTACACCTTC. Translating it yields CAWSPGMTAYTF.

The rearrangement links TRBV5-1 to TRBJ1-2, with unresolved D. This CDR3 region has 12 residues. V lost 7 bases, J lost 4 bases, and 11 bases lay in between. CDR1 and CDR2 from the germline V gene are SGHRS and YFSETQ. The CDR3 is CASAATRYGYTF. The CDR3 coding sequence is TGCGCCAGCGCCGCCACCCGCTATGGCTACACCTTC. The full variable domain, its missing parts supplied by reference TRBV5-1 and TRBJ1-2, is KAGVTQTPRYLIKTRGQQVTLSCSPISGHRSVSWYQQTPGQGLQFLFEYFSETQRNKGNFPGRFSGRQFSNSRSEMNVSTLELGDSALYLCASAATRYGYTFGSGTRLTVV.

The gene calls are TRBV29-1 and TRBJ1-2, with no clear D. This CDR3 comprises 12 residues. Trimming removed 6 bases from V and 7 bases from J, with 15 bases in between. Germline assignment: CDR1 SQVTM and CDR2 ANQGSEA. CDR3 residues: CSVGDWRSGYTF. DNA for the CDR3: TGCAGCGTCGGGGATTGGAGGAGTGGCTACACCTTC.

This clonotype was seen repeatedly, ten times or more. CDR3 protein: CASRNLGNTEAFF. The CDR3 DNA reads as TGTGCCAGCAGGAACCTAGGGAACACTGAAGCTTTCTTT. This chain connects TRBV6-2 or TRBV6-3 to TRBJ1-1; D remains unclear. This CDR3 comprises 13 residues. Trimming pared 6 bases from V and 1 base from J, leaving 9 bases between. Per germline, CDR1 MNHEY and CDR2 SVGEGT.